The 17 T cell receptor beta chains given below trace back to one sample, sequenced in a study of regulatory T cells in long-lasting Graves disease. For TCR beta, libraries came from iRepertoire HTBI primers and Arm-PCR of CDR3 regions. From the multiplex PCR reads, TCRdb called clonotypes with MiXCR, one entry per CDR3 protein. The sample has 350,000 to 500,000 distinct CDR3 sequences, 20% to 25% seen once. Indicated time point: persistent/refractory GD, antithyroid drugs over 5 years with positive TRAb. Preparation of the TCR library used RNA extracted from PBMCs. The sequencing used peripheral blood mononuclear cells (PBMCs), collected when the disease was refractory, from a patient treated with antithyroid drugs. All receptors derive from a female donor with Graves disease.

This clonotype occurred a few times. The genes are TRBV29-1 and TRBJ2-2; TRBD1 matches at 7 bases. Germline V gives CDR1 SQVTM, CDR2 ANQGSEA. The CDR3 is 12 amino acids. V lost 6 bases to trimming and J lost 4 bases; unmatched junction nucleotides: 2. The CDR3 protein is CSVYRGTGELFF. For the CDR3, the DNA is TGCAGCGTCTACAGGGGCACCGGGGAGCTGTTTTTT.

A remark on this clonotype: This may be a read error, as it is one base from a much larger clone. The chain uses TRBV5-1 and TRBJ1-4; no clear D gene. The length of the CDR3 is 16 residues. The germline V gene encodes CDR1 SGHRS and CDR2 YFSETQ. V lost 0 bases, J lost 3 bases, and 12 bases lay in between. In DNA form, the CDR3 reads TGCGCCAGCAGCTTGGAAGGCATTGCAGCTAATGAAAAACTGTTTTTT. It specifies CASSLEGIAANEKLFF.

This clonotype was counted at least ten times. V usage is TRBV20-1 and J usage is TRBJ1-1; tentatively, D is TRBD1 (5 bases). The CDR3 is made up of 12 amino acids. The germline V and J ends were trimmed by 6 bases and 1 base, with 9 bases remaining between them. From germline, CDR1 is DFQATT and CDR2 SNEGSKA (reference sequence). The CDR3 loop reads CSAEGPNTEAFF. The CDR3 DNA follows: TGCAGTGCCGAGGGGCCGAACACTGAAGCTTTCTTT.

As DNA, the CDR3 is TGTGCCAGTACGGTTACAGGGGGATCTGGAAACACCATATATTTT. Translation gives CASTVTGGSGNTIYF. The chain carries TRBV19 and TRBJ1-3; 8 bases agree with TRBD1. CDR1 LNHDA and CDR2 SQIVND come from the germline V gene (reference sequence). The CDR3 runs to 15 residues. V shed 7 bases, J shed 1 base, and the junction held 6 bases outside the gene matches.

In its sample, this clonotype was seen a few times. J is TRBJ2-2 and V is TRBV4-1, with D hard to call. Germline CDR1 MGHRA, CDR2 YSYEKL. The CDR3 has 15 amino acids. Trimming removed 0 bases at V and 5 bases at J, with 10 bases between. CDR3 bases: TGCGCCAGCAGCCAAGATCCAGGACCGACCGGGGAGCTGTTTTTT. Protein product: CASSQDPGPTGELFF.

This clonotype came up a few times. The CDR3 does not close with the conserved phenylalanine or tryptophan, likely indicating a read error. The chain employs TRBV2 and TRBJ1-1; no clear D gene. CDR3 length equals 14 residues. In germline, CDR1 is SNHLY, CDR2 FYNNEI. Trimming took 1 base from V and 2 from J, leaving 8 bases between them. The CDR3 protein is CASSEEGSNTEAFI. CDR3 coding DNA: TGTGCCAGCAGTGAAGAGGGTTCAAACACTGAAGCTTTCATT.

The V call is TRBV4-1, the J call TRBJ2-2; 10 bases agree with TRBD2. There are 17 residues in the CDR3. V trimming: 3 bases; J trimming: 4 bases; junction bases outside the gene matches: 8. Germline CDR1 is MGHRA and CDR2 is YSYEKL. The CDR3 DNA reads as TGCGCCAGCAGCCAGTTTTTAGCGGGAGGTTCCACCGGGGAGCTGTTTTTT. Amino acids: CASSQFLAGGSTGELFF.

This clonotype occurred a few times. No conserved phenylalanine or tryptophan is present at the end of the CDR3, so a read error is the likely explanation. This rearrangement joins TRBV20-1 to TRBJ2-7; 9 nucleotides align to TRBD1. The CDR3 spans 14 residues. V gave up 6 bases and J gave up 4 bases; unmatched junction bases: 10. Germline-derived CDR1 and CDR2 are DFQATT and SNEGSKA (reference sequence). CDR3 bases: TGCAGTGCACCCTCAGGGACAGGGATGTACGAGCAGTACCTC. Its protein is CSAPSGTGMYEQYL.

J is TRBJ2-7 and V is TRBV20-1; D gene uncertain. Germline CDR1 reads DFQATT; CDR2 reads SNEGSKA (reference sequence). This CDR3 has 13 amino acids. V was cut by 4 bases and J by 3 bases, with 13 bases left in between. The CDR3 here is CSAIPRTVYEQYF. The CDR3 DNA is TGCAGTGCTATACCCCGGACGGTCTACGAGCAGTACTTC.

This clonotype showed up many times. The gene calls are TRBV15 and TRBJ2-5, with 7 bases that match TRBD2. The CDR3 is 14 residues long. Trimming at V came to 3 bases and at J to 2 bases, leaving 3 bases not matched to a gene. Per the germline V gene, CDR1 is LNHNV and CDR2 is YYDKDF (reference sequence). CDR3 region: CATSRASGQETQYF. The CDR3 DNA reads as TGTGCCACCAGCAGGGCTAGCGGTCAAGAGACCCAGTACTTC.

This clonotype has ten or more counts. The chain recombines TRBV11-2 with TRBJ2-2; D gene unclear. Germline lookup yields CDR1 SGHAT and CDR2 FQNNGV. Deletions cut 5 bases from V and 2 bases from J, with 3 bases between. The CDR3 covers 12 residues. The CDR3 region is CASSVNTGELFF. The CDR3 DNA sequence: TGTGCCAGCAGCGTCAACACCGGGGAGCTGTTTTTT.

The genes are TRBV28 and TRBJ2-4; the D is unclear. Deletions cut 3 bases from V and 4 bases from J, with 7 bases between. The CDR3 runs to 13 residues. Germline V gene sequence: CDR1 MDHEN, CDR2 SYDVKM. In DNA form, the CDR3 reads TGTGCCAGCAGTTTGGGAATTAAAAACATTCAGTACTTC. Encoded protein: CASSLGIKNIQYF.

This clonotype was recorded a few times. The chain employs TRBV29-1 and TRBJ1-1, with D tentatively TRBD1 (6 bases). The germline gives CDR1 SQVTM, CDR2 ANQGSEA. The ends were cut back, 4 bases at V and 2 bases at J, with 11 bases in the middle. The CDR3 has 13 residues. The CDR3 region has the DNA TGCAGCGTTGCACGGACAGAAAACACTGAAGCTTTCTTT. Its translation: CSVARTENTEAFF.

This clonotype was counted at least ten times. The V gene is TRBV27, the J gene TRBJ1-1; D is uncertain. CDR1 is MNHEY, CDR2 SMNVEV, per germline (reference sequence). The V end was cut by 6 bases, the J end by 1 base, with 12 bases between. The CDR3 is 14 amino acids. The chain's CDR3 is CASSPSGKNTEAFF. The CDR3 DNA reads as TGTGCCAGCAGCCCCTCCGGGAAGAACACTGAAGCTTTCTTT.

V usage is TRBV27 and J usage is TRBJ2-1; D possibly matches TRBD1 or TRBD2 (5 bases each). Germline lookup yields CDR1 MNHEY and CDR2 SMNVEV (reference sequence). Trimming took off 6 bases at V and 5 bases at J, with 14 bases between the two ends. The CDR3 contains 14 residues. CDR3 protein: CASSRAGDNNEQFF. Here the CDR3 DNA reads TGTGCCAGCAGCAGGGCCGGGGATAACAATGAGCAGTTCTTC.

This chain links TRBV20-1 with TRBJ2-2; TRBD1 might be the D (6 bases). CDR1 and CDR2 (germline): DFQATT, SNEGSKA (reference sequence). With 7 bases removed from V and 0 bases from J, the gap between germline ends came to 15 bases. This CDR3 is 15 amino acids long. DNA for the CDR3: TGCAGTGTCCCCCGGCCAGGGGCGAACACCGGGGAGCTGTTTTTT. Amino acids: CSVPRPGANTGELFF.

CDR3: CTTPQRPLHEQYF. In DNA form, the CDR3 reads TGCACTACCCCCCAGCGGCCTCTCCACGAGCAGTACTTC. J is TRBJ2-7 and V is TRBV29-1; maybe TRBD2 (5 bases). Germline CDR1 and CDR2: SQVTM and ANQGSEA. The length of the CDR3 is 13 residues.